The clone carrying this T cell receptor (beta chain) was found many times. Its cognate antigen is unknown. The record originates from a study of T cells in Graves' hyperthyroidism and ophthalmopathy. About the research overall: The authors collected peripheral blood at initial diagnosis, before any treatment. Study-wide findings and caveats: A median around 6.4 months before onset, the model predicted ophthalmopathy. Stable hyperthyroidism was told apart from ophthalmopathy by a model built on 13 V-J features.

The CDR3 regions of TCR beta were amplified from RNA transcripts. The study used the HTBI primer set for a first-round RT-PCR of the TCR CDR3. From the multiplex PCR reads, TCRdb called clonotypes with MiXCR, one entry per CDR3 protein. The top ten clones hold around 21% of a sample with fewer than 500,000 distinct CDR3 sequences, roughly 13% of them seen once. The diagnostic basis comprised clinical symptoms, serum thyroxine and TRAb, thyroid ultrasound and orbital computed tomography. Between the trimmed V and J ends, which lost 2 bases and 0 bases, there was a span of 11 bases. In germline, CDR1 is SGHRS, CDR2 YFSETQ. This CDR3 has 16 residues.

The V and J genes are TRBV5-1 and TRBJ1-4, with D maybe TRBD1 (5 bases). The sequence was obtained from a man aged 25 to 40 with Graves' hyperthyroidism that later progressed to Graves' ophthalmopathy. Sequenced sample: blood. CDR3 sequence: CASSFGTVATNEKLFF. Written as DNA, the CDR3 is TGCGCCAGCAGCTTCGGGACCGTCGCAACTAATGAAAAACTGTTTTTT.